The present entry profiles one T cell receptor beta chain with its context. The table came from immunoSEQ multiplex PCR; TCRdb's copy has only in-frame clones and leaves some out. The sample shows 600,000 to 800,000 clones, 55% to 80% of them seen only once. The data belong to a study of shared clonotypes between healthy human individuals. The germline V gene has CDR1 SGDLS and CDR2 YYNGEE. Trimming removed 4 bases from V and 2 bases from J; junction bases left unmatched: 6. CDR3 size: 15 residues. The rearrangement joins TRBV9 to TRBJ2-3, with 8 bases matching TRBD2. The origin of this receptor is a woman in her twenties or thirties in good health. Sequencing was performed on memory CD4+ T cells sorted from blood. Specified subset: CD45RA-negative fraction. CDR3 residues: CASSRLAYNTDTQYF. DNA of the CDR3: TGTGCCAGCAGCCGACTAGCGTATAACACAGATACGCAGTATTTT.